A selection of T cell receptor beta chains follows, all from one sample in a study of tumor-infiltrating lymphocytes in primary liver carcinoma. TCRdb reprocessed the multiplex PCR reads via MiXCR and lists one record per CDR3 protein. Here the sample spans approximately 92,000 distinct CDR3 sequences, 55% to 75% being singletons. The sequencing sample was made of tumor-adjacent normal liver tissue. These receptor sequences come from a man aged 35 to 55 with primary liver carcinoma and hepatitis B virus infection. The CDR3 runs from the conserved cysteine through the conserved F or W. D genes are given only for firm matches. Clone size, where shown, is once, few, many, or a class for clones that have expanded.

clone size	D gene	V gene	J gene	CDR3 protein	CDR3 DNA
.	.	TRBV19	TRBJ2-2	CASSRTSDGNTGELFF	TGTGCCAGTAGTAGAACGTCGGACGGGAACACCGGGGAGCTGTTTTTT
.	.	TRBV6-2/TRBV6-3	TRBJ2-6	CVSSYTSGANFLIF	TGTGTCAGCAGTTACACCTCTGGGGCCAACTTCCTGATTTTC
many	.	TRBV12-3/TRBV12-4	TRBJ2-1	CASSLGLAYNEQFF	TGTGCCAGCAGTTTAGGACTAGCCTACAATGAGCAGTTCTTC
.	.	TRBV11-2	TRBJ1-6	CTSSSRRGTTNSPLHF	TGTACCAGCAGCTCAAGGAGGGGGACCACTAATTCACCCCTCCATTTT
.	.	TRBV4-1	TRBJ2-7	CTSSQDSESSYEQYF	TGCACCAGCAGCCAAGACAGTGAGAGCTCCTACGAGCAGTACTTT
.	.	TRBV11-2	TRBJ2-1	CASNLEVGAEQFF	TGTGCTAGCAACTTAGAGGTGGGTGCTGAGCAGTTCTTC
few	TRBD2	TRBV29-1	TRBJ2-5	CSVTPGTSGNEETQHF	TGCAGCGTGACGCCGGGGACTAGCGGGAATGAAGAGACCCAGCACTTC
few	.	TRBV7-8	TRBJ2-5	CTSSLTLTGRGETQYF	TGTACCAGCAGCCTAACCCTGACAGGTAGAGGGGAGACCCAGTACTTC
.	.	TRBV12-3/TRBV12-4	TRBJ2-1	CVSSFLWSEQFF	TGTGTCAGCAGCTTCCTGTGGAGTGAGCAGTTCTTC
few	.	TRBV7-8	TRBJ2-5	CASSLTDGNGETQYF	TGTGCCAGCAGCTTAACTGACGGGAATGGGGAGACCCAGTACTTC
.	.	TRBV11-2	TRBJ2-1	CASSLGGGNYHNEQFF	TGTGCCAGCAGCCTAGGGGGCGGGAATTATCACAACGAGCAGTTCTTC
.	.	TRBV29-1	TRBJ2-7	CSALSSGSSYEQYF	TGCAGCGCCTTGTCCTCAGGCAGCTCCTATGAGCAGTACTTC
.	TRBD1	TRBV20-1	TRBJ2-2	CSAWDRGSTGELLF	TGCAGTGCATGGGACAGGGGAAGCACCGGGGAGCTGTTGTTT
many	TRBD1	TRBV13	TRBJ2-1	CASSHGQGIGEQFF	TGTGCCAGCAGCCATGGACAGGGAATAGGTGAGCAGTTCTTC
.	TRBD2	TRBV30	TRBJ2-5	CAWCSGRGRETQYF	TGTGCCTGGTGTAGCGGGAGAGGGAGAGAGACCCAGTACTTC
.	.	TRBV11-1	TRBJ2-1	CASSLKTALYNEQFF	TGTGCCAGCAGCTTAAAAACTGCCCTCTACAATGAGCAGTTCTTC
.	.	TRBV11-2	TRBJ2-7	CASSLITSRGADPPYEQYF	TGTGCAAGCAGCTTAATTACTAGCAGGGGGGCCGACCCTCCATACGAGCAGTACTTC
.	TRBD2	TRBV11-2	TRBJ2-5	CPSSSCGRMYQETQYF	TGTCCCAGCAGCTCTTGCGGGAGAATGTACCAAGAGACCCAGTACTTC
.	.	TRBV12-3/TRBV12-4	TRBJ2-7	CASSLGAVEQHF	TGTGCCAGCAGTTTGGGGGCTGTCGAGCAACACTTC
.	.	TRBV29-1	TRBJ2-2	CSVAGISNTGELFF	TGCAGCGTGGCCGGGATTAGTAACACCGGGGAGTTGTTTTTT
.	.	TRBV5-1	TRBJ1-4	CASRDGPNKKLFF	TGCGCCAGCAGGGACGGCCCTAATAAAAAACTGTTTTTT
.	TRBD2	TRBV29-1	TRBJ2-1	CGVDRVAGGPGEQFF	TGCGGCGTTGATCGGGTAGCGGGAGGGCCAGGCGAGCAGTTCTTC
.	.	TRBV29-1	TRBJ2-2	CNVRHVNTGELFF	TGCAACGTCAGACATGTGAACACCGGGGAGCTGTTTTTT
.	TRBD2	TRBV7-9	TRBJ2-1	CASSLAGGLGNEQFF	TGTGCCAGCAGCTTAGCGGGAGGGCTAGGCAATGAGCAGTTCTTT
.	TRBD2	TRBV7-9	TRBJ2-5	CASNSGLADLQESQYF	TGTGCCAGCAACTCGGGACTAGCGGATCTCCAAGAGAGCCAGTACTTC
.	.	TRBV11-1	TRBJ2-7	CASSLRFNYGTYVQYF	TGTGCCAGCAGTTTACGTTTTAATTACGGTACCTACGTGCAGTACTTC
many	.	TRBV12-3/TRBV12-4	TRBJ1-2	CASSRQARYGYTF	TGTGCCAGCAGTCGACAGGCGAGATATGGCTACACCTTC
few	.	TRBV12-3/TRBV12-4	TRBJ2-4	CASTRAQTKNVQYF	TGTGCCAGCACCCGGGCCCAAACCAAAAACGTTCAGTACTTC
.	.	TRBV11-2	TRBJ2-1	CVSSDPTGPGGDEQFF	TGTGTCAGCAGCGACCCGACAGGGCCCGGGGGCGATGAGCAGTTCTTC
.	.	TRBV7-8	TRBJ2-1	CASSKKGVADNEQFF	TGTGCCAGCAGCAAAAAAGGAGTAGCGGACAATGAGCAGTTCTTC
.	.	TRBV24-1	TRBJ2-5	CATSRTREGGETQYF	TGTGCCACCAGCAGAACAAGGGAAGGGGGAGAGACCCAGTACTTC
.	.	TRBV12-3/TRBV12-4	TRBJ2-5	CANSLDRAEDTQYF	TGTGCCAACAGTTTAGATCGAGCGGAAGATACCCAGTACTTC
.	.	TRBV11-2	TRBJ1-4	CASTFYQEEGKLFF	TGTGCCAGCACCTTTTACCAGGAGGAGGGGAAGCTGTTTTTT
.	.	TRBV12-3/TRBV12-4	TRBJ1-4	CAYSPPDAGSYEKLFF	TGTGCCTACAGTCCCCCCGATGCCGGTTCGTACGAAAAACTGTTTTTT
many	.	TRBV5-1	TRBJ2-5	CASSYGAGRETQYF	TGCGCCAGCTCCTACGGGGCAGGGAGAGAGACCCAGTACTTC
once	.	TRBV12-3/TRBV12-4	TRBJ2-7	CASSFDRSGNGQYF	TGTGCCAGCAGTTTCGATCGGAGTGGTAACGGGCAGTACTTC
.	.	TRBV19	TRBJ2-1	CASSIGGSRGNEQFF	TGTGCCAGTAGTATTGGGGGCAGCCGGGGGAATGAGCAGTTCTTC
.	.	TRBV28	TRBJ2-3	CASSWGLCSSADTQYF	TGTGCCAGCAGTTGGGGTTTGTGTAGCTCCGCAGATACGCAGTATTTT
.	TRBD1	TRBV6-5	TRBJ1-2	CTSKSTSTGVYGYTF	TGTACCAGCAAATCTACATCGACAGGGGTGTATGGCTACACCTTC
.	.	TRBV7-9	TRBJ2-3	CASSLVGLSENTDTQCF	TGTGCCAGCAGCTTAGTTGGGCTTTCCGAAAACACAGATACGCAGTGTTTT
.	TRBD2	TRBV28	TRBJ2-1	CASTFLSGKYNEQLF	TGCGCCAGCACCTTCCTTAGCGGGAAATACAATGAGCAGTTATTC
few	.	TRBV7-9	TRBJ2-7	CASSSFDRSEQYF	TGTGCCAGCAGCTCTTTCGACAGAAGCGAGCAGTACTTC
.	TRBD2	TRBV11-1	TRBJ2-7	CASSAREGDTYVQYF	TGTGCCAGTAGCGCCCGGGAGGGTGATACCTACGTGCAGTACTTC
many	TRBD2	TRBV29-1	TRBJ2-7	CSVSGSGYEQYF	TGCAGCGTTAGCGGGAGTGGCTACGAGCAGTACTTC
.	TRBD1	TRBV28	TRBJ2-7	CASSPPGQGTYEQYF	TGTGCCAGCAGTCCCCCGGGACAGGGCACCTACGAGCAGTACTTC
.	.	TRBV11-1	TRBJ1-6	CASSRRANNSPLHF	TGTGCCAGCAGCCGCAGGGCAAATAACTCACCCCTCCACTTT
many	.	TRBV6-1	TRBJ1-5	CASTQGTQPQHF	TGTGCCAGCACTCAGGGGACCCAGCCCCAGCATTTT
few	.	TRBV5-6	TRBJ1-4	CASSLKGTAEKLFF	TGTGCCAGCAGCTTGAAGGGCACGGCTGAAAAACTGTTTTTT
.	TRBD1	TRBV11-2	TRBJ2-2	CASSFGRDRVGTGGLFF	TGTGCCAGCAGCTTTGGTCGGGACAGGGTCGGCACTGGGGGGCTGTTTTTT
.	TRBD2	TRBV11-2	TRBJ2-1	CTSSLTSGRGNEQFF	TGTACCAGCAGCTTAACCAGCGGGAGGGGTAATGAGCAATTCTTC
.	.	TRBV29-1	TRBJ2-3	CNLENTDTQYF	TGCAACCTTGAAAACACAGATACGCAGTATTTT
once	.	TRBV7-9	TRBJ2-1	CASSLGAGNGQFF	TGTGCCAGCAGCTTAGGGGCCGGGAATGGGCAGTTCTTC
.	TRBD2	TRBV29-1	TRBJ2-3	CSMEGTSVSGGTDTQYF	TGCAGCATGGAGGGGACTAGCGTCTCCGGTGGCACAGATACGCAGTATTTT
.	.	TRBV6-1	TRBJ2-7	CANANTSPYEQYF	TGTGCCAATGCGAATACCAGTCCCTACGAGCAGTACTTC
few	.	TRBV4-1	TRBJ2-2	CASSREGLITGELFF	TGCGCCAGCAGCCGAGAAGGCCTTATCACCGGGGAGCTGTTTTTT
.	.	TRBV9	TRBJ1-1	CASSVVGDAPPFF	TGTGCCAGCAGCGTAGTAGGGGACGCTCCGCCTTTCTTT
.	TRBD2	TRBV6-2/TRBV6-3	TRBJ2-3	CASSPGTSSADTQCF	TGTGCCAGCAGTCCCGGGACTAGCAGCGCAGATACGCAGTGTTTT
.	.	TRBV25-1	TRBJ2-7	CATRATYEQYF	TGTGCCACTAGGGCGACCTACGAGCAGTACTTC
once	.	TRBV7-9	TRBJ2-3	CASSISMEEDAQYF	TGTGCCAGCAGCATTAGCATGGAGGAGGATGCGCAGTATTTT